A single TCR beta chain is shown here with its context. Its antigen is currently unknown. This table comes from immunoSEQ multiplex PCR, and its TCRdb copy is limited to in-frame clones, with some not included. The sample shows 150,000 to 200,000 clones, just over 90% of them seen only once. This sample was taken from a study of T cell responses to AZD1222 COVID-19 vaccine. This CDR3 has 15 residues. V trimming: 5 bases; J trimming: 2 bases; junction bases outside the gene matches: 8. Germline V gives CDR1 SGHAT, CDR2 FQNNGV. General study results and limits: Donors were mostly white British, more females; clonal diversity possibly underestimated.

This clonotype was sampled from an adult who received the AZD1222 COVID-19 vaccine. This material consisted of peripheral blood, taken 28 days after the second AZD1222 dose. V gene TRBV11-2 combines with J gene TRBJ1-2; TRBD1 aligns across 7 bases. CDR3 in DNA: TGTGCCAGCAGCCCGAGGACAGGCGCGAACTATGGCTACACCTTC. Protein product: CASSPRTGANYGYTF.